The clone carrying this T cell receptor beta chain was picked up a small number of times. The antigen is unknown. The data originate from a study of T-cell memory formation after mild COVID-19. Looking at the study overall: For the most part, TCR clusters were specific to one donor. Study-wide results and limits: The main location of contracting CD4+ clones was CM and EM, and that of contracting CD8+ clones was EMRA. Certain responding clones were present in pre-infection memory, suggesting participation of cross-reactive memory.

Constant-segment primers served in 5'RACE that generated TCR alpha and TCR beta cDNA libraries bearing sample barcodes and UMIs. Using its own MiXCR run on the 5' RACE reads, TCRdb lists one record per CDR3 protein. The data contain hundreds of thousands of distinct CDR3 sequences, about 20% of them singletons. Sequencing input: PBMCs or a T cell subset sorted from them (not recorded which). This TCR was recovered from an adult woman who had mild COVID-19 (a few samples of this study predate the infection). Cell type and time point are not known.

The CDR3 reads CASSSGGVGYEQYF. The CDR3 DNA reads as TGCGCCAGCAGCTCAGGGGGCGTCGGCTACGAGCAGTACTTC. The genes are TRBV5-1 and TRBJ2-7; TRBD1 aligns across 8 bases. The germline CDR1 and CDR2 sequences are SGHRS and YFSETQ. The length of the CDR3 is 14 residues. The trim removed 3 bases at V and 3 bases at J, leaving 5 bases unmatched. Variable domain in full (rest from reference TRBV5-1 and TRBJ2-7): KAGVTQTPRYLIKTRGQQVTLSCSPISGHRSVSWYQQTPGQGLQFLFEYFSETQRNKGNFPGRFSGRQFSNSRSEMNVSTLELGDSALYLCASSSGGVGYEQYFGPGTRLTVT.